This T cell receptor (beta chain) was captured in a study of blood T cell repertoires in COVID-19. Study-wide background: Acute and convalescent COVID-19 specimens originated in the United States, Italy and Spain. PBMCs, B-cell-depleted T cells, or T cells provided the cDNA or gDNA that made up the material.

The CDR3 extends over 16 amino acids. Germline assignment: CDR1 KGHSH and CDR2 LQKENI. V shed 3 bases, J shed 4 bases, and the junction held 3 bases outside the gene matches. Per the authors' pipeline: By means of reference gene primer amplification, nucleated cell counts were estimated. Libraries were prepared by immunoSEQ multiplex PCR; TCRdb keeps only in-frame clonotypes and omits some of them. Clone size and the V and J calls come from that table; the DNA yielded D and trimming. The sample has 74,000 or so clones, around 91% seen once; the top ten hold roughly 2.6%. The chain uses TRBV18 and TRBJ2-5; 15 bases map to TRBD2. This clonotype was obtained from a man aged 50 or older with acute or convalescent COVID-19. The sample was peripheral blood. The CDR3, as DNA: TGTGCCAGCTCACCGATGGGACTAGCGGGAGGAGAGACCCAGTACTTC. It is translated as CASSPMGLAGGETQYF. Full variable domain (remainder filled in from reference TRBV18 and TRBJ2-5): NAGVMQNPRHLVRRRGQEARLRCSPMKGHSHVYWYRQLPEEGLKFMVYLQKENIIDESGMPKERFSAEFPKEGPSILRIQQVVRGDSAAYFCASSPMGLAGGETQYFGPGTRLLVL.